Sequencing of this T cell receptor beta chain was carried out in a study of T cells in Graves' hyperthyroidism and ophthalmopathy. Germline V gives CDR1 LNHDA, CDR2 SQIVND (reference sequence). Trimming took 1 base from V and 4 from J, leaving 10 bases between them. The CDR3 length is 14 residues. What was amplified from RNA transcripts were TCR beta CDR3 regions. A set of HTBI primers served as the primers for a first-round RT-PCR of the TCR CDR3. TCRdb fed the multiplex PCR reads into MiXCR, producing one record per CDR3 protein. The repertoire has fewer than 650,000 distinct CDR3 sequences, about 14% of them found once; the top ten carry approximately 4.3%.

This rearrangement joins TRBV19 to TRBJ1-1; D not resolved. This sequence originates from a woman in her thirties or forties with Graves' ophthalmopathy. The sample taken for sequencing was blood. As DNA, the CDR3 is TGTGCCAGTAGTATAGCGAGGCGGGCCACTGAAGCTTTCTTT. Amino acid sequence: CASSIARRATEAFF.